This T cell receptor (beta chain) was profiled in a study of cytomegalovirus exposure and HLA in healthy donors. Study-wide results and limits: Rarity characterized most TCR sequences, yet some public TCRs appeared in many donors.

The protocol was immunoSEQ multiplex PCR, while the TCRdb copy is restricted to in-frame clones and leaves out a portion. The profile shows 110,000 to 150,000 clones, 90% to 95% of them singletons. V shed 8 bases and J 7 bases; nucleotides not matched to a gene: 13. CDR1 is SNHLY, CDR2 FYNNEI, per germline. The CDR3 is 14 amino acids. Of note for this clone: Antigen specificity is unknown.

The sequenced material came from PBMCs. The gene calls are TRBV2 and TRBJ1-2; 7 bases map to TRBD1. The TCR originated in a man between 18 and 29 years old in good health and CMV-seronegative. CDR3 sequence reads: CASESATGAPGYTF. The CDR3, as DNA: TGTGCCAGCGAGTCGGCTACAGGGGCGCCTGGCTACACCTTC.